A single T cell receptor (beta chain) is shown here with its context. Germline V gene data show CDR1 as WSHSY and CDR2 as SAAADI. Trimming left V 11 bases short and J 0 bases short, with 10 bases between. This CDR3 region has 12 residues. The data belong to a study of shared clonotypes between healthy human individuals. TCRdb's copy holds only in-frame clones and misses some; the assay was immunoSEQ multiplex PCR. The table lists about 1 million clones, 75% of them singletons. Donors were healthy HIV-negative adults without recent acute infections or vaccinations. The source of this sequence is a man aged 18 to 30 in good health. Sequencing was carried out using memory CD4+ T cells sorted from blood. Noted subset: CD45RA-negative fraction. This sequence joins TRBV10-2 and TRBJ1-1, with D unclear. CDR3 amino acids: CASRRMNTEAFF. The DNA for the CDR3 is TGCGCCTCTCGGAGGATGAACACTGAAGCTTTCTTT.